This T cell receptor (beta chain) appears in the sequencing data of a study of blood T cell repertoires in COVID-19. Study background: Samples of COVID-19 (acute and convalescent) were obtained from the United States, Italy and Spain.

This CDR3 spans 14 amino acids. Germline assignment: CDR1 SNHLY and CDR2 FYNNEI. V dropped 8 bases and J dropped 5; count of bases not matched to a gene: 11. Some clones are missing from TCRdb's copy, which holds only in-frame ones; the method was immunoSEQ multiplex PCR. The sample holds 25,000 to 35,000 clones; 65% to 90% are singletons and the top ten take 8% to 10%. The chain recombines TRBV2 with TRBJ1-1; 7 bases match TRBD1. This receptor was taken from an elderly man with active COVID-19. Material for sequencing was peripheral blood. As DNA, the CDR3 is TGTGCCAGCGCACAGGGGTTTAGAGGAACTGAAGCTTTCTTT. Translation: CASAQGFRGTEAFF. Filled out from reference TRBV2 and TRBJ1-1, the complete variable domain reads EPEVTQTPSHQVTQMGQEVILRCVPISNHLYFYWYRQILGQKVEFLVSFYNNEISEKSEIFDDQFSVERPDGSNFTLKIRSTKLEDSAMYFCASAQGFRGTEAFFGQGTRLTVV.